A selection of T cell receptor beta chains follows, all from one sample in a study of blood T cell repertoires in COVID-19. The protocol was immunoSEQ multiplex PCR, while the TCRdb copy is restricted to in-frame clones and leaves out a portion. The sample shows roughly 160,000 clones, over 70% of them seen only once. What was sequenced was peripheral blood. The source of these receptors is a woman aged 70-85 years who had recovered from COVID-19. CDR3s include the opening cysteine and the closing phenylalanine or tryptophan. Each record gives: J gene, V gene, clone size, D gene, CDR3 protein, CDR3 DNA. A D gene is named only where the DNA matches it firmly. Some rows have no size entry. The others give once, few or many, or a class for an expanded clone.

j_call: TRBJ2-3
v_call: TRBV15
clone_size: many
d_call: TRBD2
cdr3_aa: CATKSGSGSDTQYF
cdr3_nt: TGTGCCACCAAAAGCGGGAGTGGCTCAGATACGCAGTATTTT

j_call: TRBJ1-5
v_call: TRBV19
clone_size: few
d_call: .
cdr3_aa: CASSMGGGWNQPQHF
cdr3_nt: TGTGCCAGTAGTATGGGAGGGGGATGGAATCAGCCCCAGCATTTT

j_call: TRBJ1-5
v_call: TRBV2
clone_size: .
d_call: .
cdr3_aa: CASNRGGQGNTQPQHF
cdr3_nt: TGTGCCAGCAATAGAGGTGGGCAGGGGAATACTCAGCCCCAGCATTTT

j_call: TRBJ1-3
v_call: TRBV27
clone_size: .
d_call: .
cdr3_aa: CAIPLGRLSGNTIYF
cdr3_nt: TGTGCCATCCCACTGGGGCGGCTCTCTGGAAACACCATATATTTT

j_call: TRBJ2-3
v_call: TRBV5-4
clone_size: .
d_call: TRBD2
cdr3_aa: CASSLEGTSGRDTQYF
cdr3_nt: TGTGCCAGCAGCTTGGAAGGGACTAGCGGGAGGGATACGCAGTATTTT

j_call: TRBJ2-7
v_call: TRBV10-3
clone_size: .
d_call: TRBD2
cdr3_aa: CATSGTSTYEQYF
cdr3_nt: TGTGCCACCTCAGGGACTAGCACCTACGAGCAGTACTTC

j_call: TRBJ1-2
v_call: TRBV5-1
clone_size: .
d_call: .
cdr3_aa: CASSTEGGPPYGYTF
cdr3_nt: TGCGCCAGCAGCACCGAGGGGGGGCCCCCCTATGGCTACACCTTC

j_call: TRBJ2-7
v_call: TRBV5-3
clone_size: .
d_call: TRBD2
cdr3_aa: CARRGLAGEGYEQYF
cdr3_nt: TGTGCCAGAAGAGGGCTAGCGGGAGAGGGATACGAGCAGTACTTC

j_call: TRBJ2-1
v_call: TRBV5-4
clone_size: .
d_call: .
cdr3_aa: CASSPSRGSYNEQFF
cdr3_nt: TGTGCCAGCAGCCCCTCCAGGGGCTCCTACAATGAGCAGTTCTTC

j_call: TRBJ1-2
v_call: TRBV19
clone_size: once
d_call: TRBD1
cdr3_aa: CASTKQGSYGYTF
cdr3_nt: TGTGCCAGTACCAAACAGGGGAGCTATGGCTACACCTTC

j_call: TRBJ1-3
v_call: TRBV5-1
clone_size: .
d_call: .
cdr3_aa: CASSLSSSRSGNTIYF
cdr3_nt: TGCGCCAGCAGCTTGAGTTCAAGCCGCTCTGGAAACACCATATATTTT

j_call: TRBJ1-3
v_call: TRBV27
clone_size: .
d_call: .
cdr3_aa: CASSFAGAGGNTIYF
cdr3_nt: TGTGCCAGCAGTTTCGCGGGGGCGGGGGGAAACACCATATATTTT

j_call: TRBJ1-1
v_call: TRBV4-2
clone_size: .
d_call: TRBD1
cdr3_aa: CASSQASTLRGDTEAFF
cdr3_nt: TGTGCCAGCAGCCAAGCGTCTACTCTCAGGGGGGACACTGAAGCTTTCTTT

j_call: TRBJ1-2
v_call: TRBV18
clone_size: .
d_call: TRBD1
cdr3_aa: CASSRGQGYGYTF
cdr3_nt: TGTGCCAGCTCGAGGGGACAGGGGTATGGCTACACCTTC

j_call: TRBJ1-5
v_call: TRBV3-1/TRBV3-2
clone_size: .
d_call: .
cdr3_aa: CASSRGGVSQPQHF
cdr3_nt: TGTGCCAGCAGCCGGGGGGGGGTGAGTCAGCCCCAGCATTTT

j_call: TRBJ2-7
v_call: TRBV7-2
clone_size: once
d_call: TRBD2
cdr3_aa: CASSLTSGRYRGPGYF
cdr3_nt: TGTGCCAGCAGCCTGACTAGCGGGAGGTACAGAGGCCCCGGGTACTTC

j_call: TRBJ1-2
v_call: TRBV7-9
clone_size: .
d_call: .
cdr3_aa: CASSMGGSRFDYGYTF
cdr3_nt: TGTGCCAGCAGCATGGGGGGGAGTAGGTTTGACTATGGCTACACCTTC

j_call: TRBJ1-5
v_call: TRBV19
clone_size: .
d_call: TRBD1
cdr3_aa: CATRGSGGPQHF
cdr3_nt: TGTGCCACCCGGGGGTCAGGGGGGCCCCAGCATTTT

j_call: TRBJ2-7
v_call: TRBV7-3
clone_size: once
d_call: .
cdr3_aa: CASSLSGTSYEQYF
cdr3_nt: TGTGCCAGCAGCTTAAGCGGGACCTCCTACGAGCAGTACTTC

j_call: TRBJ2-4
v_call: TRBV9
clone_size: .
d_call: .
cdr3_aa: CASSGGVQNIQYF
cdr3_nt: TGTGCCAGCAGCGGCGGGGTGCAAAACATTCAGTACTTC

j_call: TRBJ2-1
v_call: TRBV10-2
clone_size: .
d_call: TRBD1
cdr3_aa: CASSRQGYNEQFF
cdr3_nt: TGCGCCAGTAGTCGACAGGGCTACAATGAGCAGTTCTTC

j_call: TRBJ1-6
v_call: TRBV5-5
clone_size: .
d_call: .
cdr3_aa: CASSSAVGGTFRSPLHF
cdr3_nt: TGTGCCAGCAGCTCCGCTGTAGGGGGAACGTTTAGGTCACCCCTCCACTTT

j_call: TRBJ2-5
v_call: TRBV9
clone_size: once
d_call: .
cdr3_aa: CASSTPGSGETQYF
cdr3_nt: TGTGCCAGCAGCACCCCGGGGAGCGGGGAGACCCAGTACTTC

j_call: TRBJ2-5
v_call: TRBV7-6
clone_size: .
d_call: TRBD1
cdr3_aa: CASSLVSDRGKTQYF
cdr3_nt: TGTGCCAGCAGCTTGGTGTCGGACAGGGGCAAGACCCAGTACTTC

j_call: TRBJ2-7
v_call: TRBV2
clone_size: .
d_call: TRBD2
cdr3_aa: CASSEWVRGSGSSYEQYF
cdr3_nt: TGTGCCAGCAGTGAATGGGTTCGGGGTAGCGGGAGTTCCTACGAGCAGTACTTC

j_call: TRBJ2-1
v_call: TRBV2
clone_size: .
d_call: .
cdr3_aa: CASSVGGGAGNEQFF
cdr3_nt: TGTGCCAGCAGTGTCGGTGGGGGGGCGGGCAATGAGCAGTTCTTC

j_call: TRBJ2-7
v_call: TRBV7-2
clone_size: .
d_call: TRBD1
cdr3_aa: CASTFPTGSYEQYF
cdr3_nt: TGTGCCAGCACCTTTCCGACAGGGTCCTACGAGCAGTACTTC

j_call: TRBJ1-1
v_call: TRBV2
clone_size: .
d_call: .
cdr3_aa: CASSGAEGSQAFF
cdr3_nt: TGTGCCAGCAGTGGGGCGGAGGGCTCGCAAGCTTTCTTT

j_call: TRBJ2-2
v_call: TRBV5-1
clone_size: .
d_call: .
cdr3_aa: CASLGVRAGELFF
cdr3_nt: TGCGCCAGCCTCGGGGTTCGCGCCGGGGAGCTGTTTTTT

j_call: TRBJ2-3
v_call: TRBV9
clone_size: .
d_call: .
cdr3_aa: CASSVWERDTQYF
cdr3_nt: TGTGCCAGCAGCGTTTGGGAGCGGGATACGCAGTATTTT

j_call: TRBJ1-5
v_call: TRBV19
clone_size: .
d_call: TRBD1
cdr3_aa: CASSTTGVGREPQHF
cdr3_nt: TGTGCCAGTAGCACGACAGGGGTAGGGAGGGAGCCCCAGCATTTT

j_call: TRBJ2-3
v_call: TRBV7-2
clone_size: .
d_call: .
cdr3_aa: CASSLVGPTDTQYF
cdr3_nt: TGTGCCAGCAGCTTAGTGGGGCCGACAGATACGCAGTATTTT

j_call: TRBJ1-4
v_call: TRBV2
clone_size: .
d_call: .
cdr3_aa: CASIGVGGRGEKLFF
cdr3_nt: TGTGCCAGCATTGGAGTCGGCGGGCGGGGTGAAAAACTGTTTTTT

j_call: TRBJ1-2
v_call: TRBV19
clone_size: .
d_call: .
cdr3_aa: CASSIVPTNYGYTF
cdr3_nt: TGTGCCAGTAGTATTGTTCCCACAAACTATGGCTACACCTTC

j_call: TRBJ2-3
v_call: TRBV4-1
clone_size: .
d_call: TRBD1
cdr3_aa: CASSLDRGATDTQYF
cdr3_nt: TGCGCCAGCAGCCTCGACAGGGGGGCCACAGATACGCAGTATTTT

j_call: TRBJ1-2
v_call: TRBV30
clone_size: .
d_call: .
cdr3_aa: CAWSGPGGQRYGYTF
cdr3_nt: TGTGCCTGGAGTGGTCCCGGGGGGCAGAGGTATGGCTACACCTTC

j_call: TRBJ2-7
v_call: TRBV28
clone_size: .
d_call: TRBD2
cdr3_aa: CASSPSGTTDEQYF
cdr3_nt: TGTGCCAGCAGCCCGTCGGGGACTACGGACGAGCAGTACTTC

j_call: TRBJ2-3
v_call: TRBV5-4
clone_size: .
d_call: .
cdr3_aa: CALHGADTQYF
cdr3_nt: TGTGCCCTCCACGGGGCAGATACGCAGTATTTT

j_call: TRBJ1-1
v_call: TRBV7-9
clone_size: .
d_call: TRBD1
cdr3_aa: CASSSLWTGAQNTEAFF
cdr3_nt: TGTGCCAGCAGCTCCCTTTGGACAGGGGCTCAGAACACTGAAGCTTTCTTT

j_call: TRBJ1-2
v_call: TRBV7-8
clone_size: .
d_call: .
cdr3_aa: CASSPDGANYGYTF
cdr3_nt: TGTGCCAGCAGCCCAGACGGAGCTAACTATGGCTACACCTTC

j_call: TRBJ1-2
v_call: TRBV19
clone_size: .
d_call: .
cdr3_aa: CASSIPGLYGYTF
cdr3_nt: TGTGCCAGTAGTATTCCTGGGCTGTATGGCTACACCTTC

j_call: TRBJ1-1
v_call: TRBV2
clone_size: .
d_call: .
cdr3_aa: CASSDGQNTEAFF
cdr3_nt: TGTGCCAGCAGTGACGGTCAGAACACTGAAGCTTTCTTT

j_call: TRBJ2-7
v_call: TRBV7-2
clone_size: .
d_call: TRBD2
cdr3_aa: CASSSPGLAGFEQYF
cdr3_nt: TGTGCCAGCAGCTCCCCGGGACTAGCGGGATTCGAGCAGTACTTC

j_call: TRBJ2-7
v_call: TRBV11-3
clone_size: .
d_call: .
cdr3_aa: CASSLGGGLEQYF
cdr3_nt: TGTGCCAGCAGCTTAGGGGGGGGCCTCGAGCAGTACTTC

j_call: TRBJ2-1
v_call: TRBV15
clone_size: .
d_call: TRBD2
cdr3_aa: CATSRPRGLAGGPGYNEQFF
cdr3_nt: TGTGCCACCAGCAGACCCCGGGGGCTAGCGGGGGGGCCGGGGTACAATGAGCAGTTCTTC

j_call: TRBJ1-4
v_call: TRBV28
clone_size: few
d_call: TRBD1
cdr3_aa: CASVAGGEKLFF
cdr3_nt: TGTGCCAGCGTGGCAGGGGGGGAAAAACTGTTTTTT

j_call: TRBJ2-1
v_call: TRBV18
clone_size: .
d_call: .
cdr3_aa: CASSPARYNEQFF
cdr3_nt: TGTGCCAGCTCACCGGCCAGATACAATGAGCAGTTCTTC

j_call: TRBJ2-7
v_call: TRBV5-1
clone_size: .
d_call: .
cdr3_aa: CASSPLDSSHEQYF
cdr3_nt: TGCGCCAGCAGCCCGCTCGACAGTTCCCACGAGCAGTACTTC

j_call: TRBJ2-4
v_call: TRBV21-1
clone_size: .
d_call: .
cdr3_aa: CASPRGGLGAKNIQYF
cdr3_nt: TGTGCCAGTCCCCGGGGGGGCCTTGGGGCCAAAAACATTCAGTACTTC

j_call: TRBJ2-1
v_call: TRBV28
clone_size: .
d_call: .
cdr3_aa: CASSLWAETSYNEQFF
cdr3_nt: TGTGCCAGCAGTTTATGGGCGGAAACATCCTACAATGAGCAGTTCTTC

j_call: TRBJ2-7
v_call: TRBV28
clone_size: .
d_call: TRBD2
cdr3_aa: CASMGTSPYEQYF
cdr3_nt: TGTGCCAGTATGGGGACTAGCCCCTACGAGCAGTACTTC

j_call: TRBJ1-4
v_call: TRBV5-5
clone_size: .
d_call: .
cdr3_aa: CASSPPSHLRGGEKLFF
cdr3_nt: TGTGCCAGCAGCCCACCCAGTCATCTCCGAGGGGGTGAAAAACTGTTTTTT

j_call: TRBJ2-7
v_call: TRBV9
clone_size: .
d_call: TRBD2
cdr3_aa: CASSVGGTSGYEQYF
cdr3_nt: TGTGCCAGCAGCGTAGGGGGGACTAGCGGCTACGAGCAGTACTTC

j_call: TRBJ2-7
v_call: TRBV7-3
clone_size: .
d_call: .
cdr3_aa: CASSLSGGPYEQYF
cdr3_nt: TGTGCCAGCAGCTTATCCGGGGGACCCTACGAGCAGTACTTC

j_call: TRBJ1-3
v_call: TRBV6-6
clone_size: few
d_call: .
cdr3_aa: CASRASGNTIYF
cdr3_nt: TGTGCCAGCAGGGCCTCTGGAAACACCATATATTTT

j_call: TRBJ2-7
v_call: TRBV7-8
clone_size: .
d_call: TRBD2
cdr3_aa: CASSLVGELAESYEQYF
cdr3_nt: TGTGCCAGCAGCTTAGTGGGGGAACTAGCGGAGTCCTACGAGCAGTACTTC

j_call: TRBJ1-1
v_call: TRBV19
clone_size: .
d_call: TRBD1
cdr3_aa: CASSLRDRATRGEAFF
cdr3_nt: TGTGCCAGTAGTCTCCGGGACAGGGCTACCCGGGGTGAAGCTTTCTTT

j_call: TRBJ1-5
v_call: TRBV6-5
clone_size: .
d_call: .
cdr3_aa: CASSPRDTRNQPQHF
cdr3_nt: TGTGCCAGCAGTCCACGGGACACCCGCAATCAGCCCCAGCATTTT

j_call: TRBJ1-6
v_call: TRBV6-5
clone_size: .
d_call: .
cdr3_aa: CASSYSRGNNSPLHF
cdr3_nt: TGTGCCAGCAGTTACTCGCGGGGGAATAATTCACCCCTCCACTTT